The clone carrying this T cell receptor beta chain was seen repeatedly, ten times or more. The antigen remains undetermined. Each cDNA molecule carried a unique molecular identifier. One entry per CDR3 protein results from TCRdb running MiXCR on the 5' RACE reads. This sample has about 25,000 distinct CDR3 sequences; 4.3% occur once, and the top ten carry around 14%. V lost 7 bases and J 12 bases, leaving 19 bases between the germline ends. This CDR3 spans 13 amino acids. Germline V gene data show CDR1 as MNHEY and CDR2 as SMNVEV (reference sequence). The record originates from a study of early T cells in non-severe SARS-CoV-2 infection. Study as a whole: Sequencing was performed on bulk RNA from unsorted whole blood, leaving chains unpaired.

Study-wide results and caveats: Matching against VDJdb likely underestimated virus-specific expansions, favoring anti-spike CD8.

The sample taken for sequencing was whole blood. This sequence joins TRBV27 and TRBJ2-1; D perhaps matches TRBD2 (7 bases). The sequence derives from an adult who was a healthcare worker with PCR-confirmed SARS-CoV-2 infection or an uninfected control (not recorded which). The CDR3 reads CASKAGATIRQFF. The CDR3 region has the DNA TGTGCCAGCAAGGCGGGGGCCACAATCCGGCAGTTCTTC.